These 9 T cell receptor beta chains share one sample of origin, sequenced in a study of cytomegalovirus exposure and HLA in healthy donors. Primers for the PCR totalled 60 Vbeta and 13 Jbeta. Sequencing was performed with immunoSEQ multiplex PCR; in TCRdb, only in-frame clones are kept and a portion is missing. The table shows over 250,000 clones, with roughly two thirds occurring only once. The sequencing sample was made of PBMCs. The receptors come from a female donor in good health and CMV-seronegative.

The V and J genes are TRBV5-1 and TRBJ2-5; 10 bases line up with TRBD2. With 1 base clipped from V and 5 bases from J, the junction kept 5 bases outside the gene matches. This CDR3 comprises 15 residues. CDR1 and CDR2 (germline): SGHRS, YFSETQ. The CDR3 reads CASSLLGSGGETQYF. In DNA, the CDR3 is TGCGCCAGCAGCTTGCTCGGTAGCGGGGGGGAGACCCAGTACTTC.

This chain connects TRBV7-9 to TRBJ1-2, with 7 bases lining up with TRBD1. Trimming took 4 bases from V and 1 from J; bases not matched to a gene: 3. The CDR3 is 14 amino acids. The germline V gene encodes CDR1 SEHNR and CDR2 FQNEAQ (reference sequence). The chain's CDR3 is CASSSRQGNYGYTF. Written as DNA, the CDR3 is TGTGCCAGCAGCTCCCGACAGGGTAACTATGGCTACACCTTC. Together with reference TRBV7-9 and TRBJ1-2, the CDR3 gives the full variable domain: DTGVSQNPRHKITKRGQNVTFRCDPISEHNRLYWYRQTLGQGPEFLTYFQNEAQLEKSRLLSDRFSAERPKGSFSTLEIQRTEQGDSAMYLCASSSRQGNYGYTFGSGTRLTVV.

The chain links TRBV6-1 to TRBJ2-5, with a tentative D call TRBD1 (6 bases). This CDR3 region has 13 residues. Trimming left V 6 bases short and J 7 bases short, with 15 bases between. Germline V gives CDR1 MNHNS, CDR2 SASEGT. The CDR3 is CASSRQVKGTQYF. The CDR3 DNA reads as TGTGCCAGCAGCAGACAGGTAAAGGGGACCCAGTACTTC.

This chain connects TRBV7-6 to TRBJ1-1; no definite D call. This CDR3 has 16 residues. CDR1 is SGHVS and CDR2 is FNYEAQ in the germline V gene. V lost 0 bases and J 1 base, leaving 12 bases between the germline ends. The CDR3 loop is CASSLAAQARNTEAFF. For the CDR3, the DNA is TGTGCCAGCAGCTTAGCAGCTCAGGCGAGGAACACTGAAGCTTTCTTT.

As DNA, the CDR3 is TGTGCCAGCAGCGGGGGGGTCCGGGAGGGATTCTACAATGAGCAGTTCTTC. Protein product: CASSGGVREGFYNEQFF. This chain connects TRBV7-8 to TRBJ2-1, with TRBD2 identical over 8 bases. Germline CDR1 is SGHVS and CDR2 is FQNEAQ. CDR3 length equals 17 residues. V dropped 5 bases and J dropped 3; count of bases not matched to a gene: 12.

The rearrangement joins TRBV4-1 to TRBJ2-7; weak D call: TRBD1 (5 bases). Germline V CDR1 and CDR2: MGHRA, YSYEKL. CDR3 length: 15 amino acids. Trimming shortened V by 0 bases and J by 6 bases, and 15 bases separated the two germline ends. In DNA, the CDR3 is TGCGCCAGCAGCCAAGAACAGGCGCCCCGGCGCGAGCAGTACTTC. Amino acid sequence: CASSQEQAPRREQYF.

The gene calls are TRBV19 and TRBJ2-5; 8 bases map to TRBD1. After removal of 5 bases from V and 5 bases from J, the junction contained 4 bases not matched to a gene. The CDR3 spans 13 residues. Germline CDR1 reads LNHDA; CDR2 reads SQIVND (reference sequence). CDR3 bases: TGTGCCAGTAGTCGACAGGGGAGGGAGACCCAGTACTTC. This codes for CASSRQGRETQYF.

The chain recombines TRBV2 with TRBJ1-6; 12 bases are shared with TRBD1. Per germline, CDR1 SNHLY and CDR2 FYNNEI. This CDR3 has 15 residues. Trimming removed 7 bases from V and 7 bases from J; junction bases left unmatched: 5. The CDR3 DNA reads TGTGCCAGCACGGCCGGGACAGGGGGCAATTCACCCCTCCACTTT. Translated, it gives CASTAGTGGNSPLHF.

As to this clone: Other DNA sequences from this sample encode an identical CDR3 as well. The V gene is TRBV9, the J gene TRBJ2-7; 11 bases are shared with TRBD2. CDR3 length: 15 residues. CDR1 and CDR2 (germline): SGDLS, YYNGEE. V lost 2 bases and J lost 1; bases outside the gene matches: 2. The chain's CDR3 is CASSVGTSGSYEQYF. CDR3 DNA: TGTGCCAGCAGCGTCGGGACTAGCGGTTCCTACGAGCAGTACTTC. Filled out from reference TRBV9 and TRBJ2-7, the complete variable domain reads DSGVTQTPKHLITATGQRVTLRCSPRSGDLSVYWYQQSLDQGLQFLIQYYNGEERAKGNILERFSAQQFPDLHSELNLSSLELGDSALYFCASSVGTSGSYEQYFGPGTRLTVT.